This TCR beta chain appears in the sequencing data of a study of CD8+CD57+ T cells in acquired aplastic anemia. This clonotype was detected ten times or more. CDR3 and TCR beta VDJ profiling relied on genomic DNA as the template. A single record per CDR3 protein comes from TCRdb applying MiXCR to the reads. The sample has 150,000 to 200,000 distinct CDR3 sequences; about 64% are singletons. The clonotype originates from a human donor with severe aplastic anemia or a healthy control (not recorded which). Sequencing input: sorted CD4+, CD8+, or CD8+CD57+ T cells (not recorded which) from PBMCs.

DNA of the CDR3: TGTGCCAGTATCAATGGGTCTAACTATGGCTACACCTTC. The encoded protein is CASINGSNYGYTF. The chain combines TRBV19 with TRBJ1-2; D call uncertain. This CDR3 is built from 13 residues. Deletions cut 7 bases from V and 0 bases from J, with 9 bases between. From germline, CDR1 is LNHDA and CDR2 SQIVND (reference sequence). Complete variable domain (other parts from reference TRBV19 and TRBJ1-2): DGGITQSPKYLFRKEGQNVTLSCEQNLNHDAMYWYRQDPGQGLRLIYYSQIVNDFQKGDIAEGYSVSREKKESFPLTVTSAQKNPTAFYLCASINGSNYGYTFGSGTRLTVV.